The rows below give T cell receptor beta chains drawn from one sample of a study of STAT3 mutations in large granular lymphocyte leukemia. The data were produced by immunoSEQ multiplex PCR, yet TCRdb's version contains in-frame clones alone and is incomplete. The sample includes 30,000 to 35,000 clones, 60% to 85% of them seen just once. Sequenced input: peripheral blood mononuclear cells. These receptors were obtained from a woman in her forties or fifties with T-cell large granular lymphocyte leukemia. Some clones in this sample may be carry-over from other donors' samples. CDR3s include the opening cysteine and the closing phenylalanine or tryptophan. D genes are given only for firm matches. Expanded clones get a size class; other rows say once, few or many, or leave the size out.

.	TRBJ1-2	TRBV6-5	15	.	CASRMGRAGSYGYTF	TGTGCCAGCAGGATGGGACGGGCCGGGAGCTATGGCTACACCTTC
TRBD1	TRBJ1-1	TRBV5-5	16	.	CASSFRGDRGNTEAFF	TGTGCCAGCAGCTTTCGCGGGGACAGGGGAAACACTGAAGCTTTCTTT
TRBD1	TRBJ1-2	TRBV29-1	12	few	CSADTGTAGYTF	TGCAGCGCCGACACCGGGACAGCTGGCTACACCTTC
TRBD1	TRBJ2-7	TRBV6-5	15	.	CASSNGQGAPYEQYF	TGTGCCAGCAGCAACGGACAGGGGGCCCCCTACGAGCAGTACTTC
TRBD1	TRBJ1-1	TRBV6-1	13	once	CASSRTGVTEAFF	TGTGCCAGCAGTAGGACAGGGGTCACTGAAGCTTTCTTT
TRBD1	TRBJ2-7	TRBV27	13	.	CASKGQESYEQYF	TGTGCCAGCAAAGGACAGGAGTCCTACGAGCAGTACTTC
.	TRBJ2-1	TRBV5-1	17	.	CASSPVLGSYPYNEQFF	TGCGCCAGCAGCCCCGTACTAGGAAGTTACCCCTACAATGAGCAGTTCTTC
.	TRBJ2-6	TRBV15	15	.	CATSKGLLGANVLTF	TGTGCCACCAGCAAGGGATTACTTGGGGCCAACGTCCTGACTTTC
.	TRBJ1-4	TRBV28	15	few	CASSQGSATNEKLFF	TGTGCCAGCAGTCAGGGCTCGGCAACTAATGAAAAACTGTTTTTT
TRBD2	TRBJ2-1	TRBV29-1	17	.	CSVEERRTSGRANEQFF	TGCAGCGTTGAAGAACGTAGGACTAGCGGGAGGGCGAATGAGCAGTTCTTC
.	TRBJ2-3	TRBV9	16	.	CASSDSGGRGADTQYF	TGTGCCAGCAGCGACTCCGGTGGCAGGGGCGCAGATACGCAGTATTTT
.	TRBJ2-7	TRBV12-5	14	.	CASGLHDGTYEQYF	TGTGCTAGTGGTTTACATGACGGTACCTACGAGCAGTACTTC
TRBD1	TRBJ2-2	TRBV9	16	.	CASSVDVTGGTGELFF	TGTGCCAGCAGCGTAGATGTGACAGGGGGTACCGGGGAGCTGTTTTTT
.	TRBJ2-7	TRBV4-3	15	.	CASSQVPGTPYEQYF	TGCGCCAGCAGCCAGGTGCCGGGAACGCCCTACGAGCAGTACTTC
TRBD1	TRBJ1-2	TRBV5-4	14	.	CASSFYRGWDGYTF	TGTGCCAGCAGCTTTTACAGGGGTTGGGATGGCTACACCTTC
TRBD1	TRBJ1-5	TRBV18	14	.	CASSTGGGNQPQHF	TGTGCCAGCTCAACAGGGGGCGGAAATCAGCCCCAGCATTTT